A single sample is the source of the 5 T cell receptor beta chains below, sequenced in a study of shared clonotypes between healthy human individuals. Data came from immunoSEQ multiplex PCR; TCRdb stores just in-frame clones and leaves some out. The sample yields roughly 500,000 clones, about four fifths seen once. Sequenced material: PBMCs. These receptors originate from a woman between 40 and 55 years old in good health. Some clones in this sample may be carry-over from other donors' samples.

About this clone itself: Given a much more abundant clone one base away, this may be a read error. The same CDR3 arises from other DNA sequences in this sample as well. The chain has TRBV5-1 and TRBJ1-1; D gene unclear. The germline V gene encodes CDR1 SGHRS and CDR2 YFSETQ. V was clipped by 4 bases and J by 0 bases, with 10 bases between them. The CDR3 has 14 amino acids. The CDR3, as DNA: TGCGCCAGCAGCCTGCTTGGAGTGAACACTGAAGCTTTCTTT. It translates to CASSLLGVNTEAFF. Drawing the rest from reference TRBV5-1 and TRBJ1-1, the complete variable domain is KAGVTQTPRYLIKTRGQQVTLSCSPISGHRSVSWYQQTPGQGLQFLFEYFSETQRNKGNFPGRFSGRQFSNSRSEMNVSTLELGDSALYLCASSLLGVNTEAFFGQGTRLTVV.

V gene TRBV19 combines with J gene TRBJ2-7; D call uncertain. The germline gives CDR1 LNHDA, CDR2 SQIVND (reference sequence). This CDR3 region has 13 residues. V lost 3 bases to trimming and J lost 3 bases, with 9 bases between them. CDR3 residues: CASSIPPSYEQYF. CDR3 nucleotide sequence: TGTGCCAGTAGTATCCCACCTAGCTACGAGCAGTACTTC.

The chain uses TRBV6-5 and TRBJ1-1; D is possibly TRBD1 (5 bases). The CDR3 is 14 residues long. Trimming pared 6 bases from V and 4 bases from J, leaving 15 bases between. CDR1 and CDR2 from the germline V gene are MNHEY and SVGAGI. The CDR3 sequence: CASSPLWGTTEAFF. For the CDR3, the DNA is TGTGCCAGCAGCCCCCTATGGGGGACCACTGAAGCTTTCTTT.

The V gene is TRBV19, the J gene TRBJ1-1, with unresolved D. Trimming shortened V by 6 bases and J by 3 bases, and 11 bases separated the two germline ends. Germline lookup yields CDR1 LNHDA and CDR2 SQIVND (reference sequence). This CDR3 contains 13 residues. The CDR3 sequence: CASRDGIYTEAFF. DNA for the CDR3: TGTGCCAGTAGAGACGGGATCTACACTGAAGCTTTCTTT. Drawing the rest from reference TRBV19 and TRBJ1-1, the complete variable domain is DGGITQSPKYLFRKEGQNVTLSCEQNLNHDAMYWYRQDPGQGLRLIYYSQIVNDFQKGDIAEGYSVSREKKESFPLTVTSAQKNPTAFYLCASRDGIYTEAFFGQGTRLTVV.

V and J are TRBV5-4 and TRBJ2-3; D unresolved. The V end was cut by 0 bases, the J end by 1 base, with 9 bases between. CDR1 is SGHNT and CDR2 is YYREEE in the germline V gene (reference sequence). The CDR3 length is 15 residues. This chain's CDR3 is CASSLEGHRTDTQYF. The CDR3, as DNA: TGTGCCAGCAGCTTGGAGGGCCACCGCACAGATACGCAGTATTTT.